This T cell receptor beta chain emerged from a study of T-cell memory formation after mild COVID-19. TCRdb redid the calling of the 5' RACE reads with MiXCR, one entry per CDR3 protein. The table includes 250,000 to 300,000 distinct CDR3 sequences, 15% to 20% detected once. The length of the CDR3 is 14 residues. V shed 5 bases, J shed 4 bases, and the junction held 5 bases outside the gene matches. CDR1 is DFQATT, CDR2 SNEGSKA, per germline (reference sequence). The source is a man aged 18 to 35 who had mild COVID-19 (a few samples of this study predate the infection). Cell type and time point are not known. The chain combines TRBV20-1 with TRBJ2-5; 12 nucleotides agree with TRBD2. The source material was PBMCs or a T cell subset sorted from them (not recorded which). CDR3 coding DNA: TGCAGTGCTCCTAGCGGGGGGGCTGGAGAGACCCAGTACTTC. Translating gives CSAPSGGAGETQYF.